These 27 T cell receptor beta chains came from one sample sequenced in a study of naive and memory T cell subsets. Study results and caveats: Naive repertoires, especially CD8, held a few larger clonotypes, possibly memory cells re-expressing CD45RA.

These receptors have no known antigen. The beta constant-region primer was an equimolar mix of two oligonucleotides covering TRBC1 and TRBC2. Ligated cDNA was amplified by four rounds of PCR with nested alpha and beta constant-region primers and SP2. TCRdb reprocessed the UMI-ligation and nested PCR reads via MiXCR and lists one record per CDR3 protein. Here the sample spans roughly 140,000 distinct CDR3 sequences, 15% to 20% being singletons. The material sequenced was naive CD8+ T cells from blood. These receptors all stem from a human donor in good health.

This clonotype appeared a few times. The chain links TRBV4-3 to TRBJ2-1; no clear D. Germline values: CDR1 LGHNA, CDR2 YSLEER. CDR3 length: 17 amino acids. Between the trimmed V and J ends, which lost 0 bases and 4 bases, there was a span of 16 bases. CDR3 in amino acids: CASSQDHDVSSYNEQFF. The CDR3 coding sequence is TGCGCCAGCAGCCAAGATCATGATGTGTCGAGTTACAATGAGCAGTTCTTC.

The chain links TRBV4-3 to TRBJ2-7, with TRBD2 identical over 8 bases. The CDR3 is 15 amino acids. V shed 1 base and J 2 bases; nucleotides not matched to a gene: 4. Per germline, CDR1 LGHNA and CDR2 YSLEER. CDR3 bases: TGCGCCAGCAGCCAAGTTAGCGGGGCCCCCTACGAGCAGTACTTC. Translated: CASSQVSGAPYEQYF.

V usage is TRBV6-1 and J usage is TRBJ2-1; a weak D match, TRBD1 (5 bases). The CDR3 spans 17 residues. CDR1 MNHNS and CDR2 SASEGT come from the germline V gene. V shed 1 base and J shed 7 bases, with 20 bases lying between them. This chain's CDR3 is CASSEVQGPVIRNEQFF. The CDR3 DNA reads as TGTGCCAGCAGTGAAGTTCAGGGCCCCGTGATTAGGAATGAGCAGTTCTTC.

V and J are TRBV4-1 and TRBJ2-1; D call uncertain. V was trimmed by 1 base and J by 1 base, leaving 14 bases between them. The CDR3 is made up of 17 amino acids. Germline lookup yields CDR1 MGHRA and CDR2 YSYEKL. CDR3 sequence (DNA): TGCGCCAGCAGCCAAGGTCCCGCGGAATTATCCTACAATGAGCAGTTCTTC. It encodes CASSQGPAELSYNEQFF.

This chain connects TRBV9 to TRBJ2-1, with unresolved D. The CDR3 has 16 amino acids. Trimming removed 0 bases at V and 3 bases at J, with 13 bases between. The V gene's germline CDR1 is SGDLS and CDR2 YYNGEE. The CDR3 region is CASSVGGTPLYNEQFF. Here the CDR3 DNA reads TGTGCCAGCAGCGTAGGGGGTACCCCCCTCTACAATGAGCAGTTCTTC. The variable domain in full, completed from reference TRBV9 and TRBJ2-1, reads DSGVTQTPKHLITATGQRVTLRCSPRSGDLSVYWYQQSLDQGLQFLIQYYNGEERAKGNILERFSAQQFPDLHSELNLSSLELGDSALYFCASSVGGTPLYNEQFFGPGTRLTVL.

The rearrangement joins TRBV28 to TRBJ2-7; TRBD2 is a possible D gene (7 bases). Per germline, CDR1 MDHEN and CDR2 SYDVKM. Trimming left V 6 bases short and J 3 bases short, with 15 bases between. The CDR3 is 14 amino acids. CDR3 protein: CASSLVGGDYEQYF. The CDR3 bases are TGTGCCAGCAGCCTTGTAGGGGGGGACTACGAGCAGTACTTC.

This clonotype showed up many times. This chain links TRBV6-6 with TRBJ2-2; D gene ambiguous. This CDR3 spans 11 amino acids. Trimming stripped 8 bases from V and 5 bases from J, with 6 bases between. CDR1 and CDR2 from the germline V gene are MNHNY and SVGAGI (reference sequence). The CDR3 DNA reads as TGTGCCAGCTCCCTAACCGGGGAGCTGTTTTTT. It is translated as CASSLTGELFF.

This clonotype was detected many times. The V and J genes are TRBV2 and TRBJ1-2, with 9 bases lining up with TRBD1. The CDR3 contains 15 residues. V lost 4 bases, J lost 2 bases, and 5 bases stayed unmatched. CDR1 and CDR2 (germline): SNHLY, FYNNEI. CDR3 sequence: CASSGGTGKNYGYTF. In DNA form, the CDR3 reads TGTGCCAGCAGTGGCGGGACAGGGAAAAACTATGGCTACACCTTC.

The J gene is TRBJ2-4, the V gene TRBV20-1; 7 bases line up with TRBD2. Germline V gene lookup returns CDR1 DFQATT and CDR2 SNEGSKA (reference sequence). V trimming: 0 bases; J trimming: 0 bases; junction bases outside the gene matches: 5. This CDR3 has 16 amino acids. The CDR3 DNA reads TGCAGTGCTAGAGACGGACTAGACGTAGCCAAAAACATTCAGTACTTC. Translated, it gives CSARDGLDVAKNIQYF.

The chain has TRBV27 and TRBJ2-7; D might be TRBD1 or TRBD2, each matching 5 bases. V gave up 3 bases and J gave up 3 bases, with 15 bases separating them. This CDR3 contains 15 residues. Germline V CDR1 and CDR2: MNHEY, SMNVEV (reference sequence). This CDR3 is CASSFGGASIYEQYF. The CDR3 coding sequence is TGTGCCAGCAGTTTTGGGGGAGCTTCCATCTACGAGCAGTACTTC.

This chain connects TRBV14 to TRBJ2-5, with D perhaps assigned TRBD1 or TRBD2 (5 bases each). The CDR3 covers 14 residues. Deletions cut 2 bases from V and 4 bases from J, with 11 bases between. Germline V CDR1 and CDR2: SGHDN, FVKESK. CDR3 bases: TGTGCCAGCAGCCAATATCGGGACGGAGAGACCCAGTACTTC. Translation gives CASSQYRDGETQYF.

This clonotype was recorded many times. The chain is built from TRBV7-9 and TRBJ1-2; D gene unclear. CDR1 SEHNR and CDR2 FQNEAQ come from the germline V gene (reference sequence). The CDR3 contains 15 residues. Trimming removed 4 bases from V and 0 bases from J, with 12 bases in between. CDR3 residues: CASSSHGGANYGYTF. In DNA form, the CDR3 reads TGTGCCAGCAGCTCCCACGGCGGAGCTAACTATGGCTACACCTTC.

In its sample, this clonotype was seen a few times. V gene TRBV12-3 or TRBV12-4 combines with J gene TRBJ1-5; no clear D gene. Deletions cut 1 base from V and 4 bases from J, with 5 bases between. There are 13 residues in the CDR3. The CDR3 DNA sequence: TGTGCCAGCAGTTTAGACAATAATCAGCCCCAGCATTTT. It translates to CASSLDNNQPQHF.

This clonotype was observed a handful of times. J is TRBJ2-7 and V is TRBV9; 9 bases map to TRBD1. The ends lost 4 bases at V and 7 bases at J; junction bases unmatched: 6. This CDR3 is 13 amino acids long. Germline loops: CDR1 SGDLS, CDR2 YYNGEE. CDR3 in amino acids: CASSIGQGWEQYF. For the CDR3, the DNA is TGTGCCAGCAGCATCGGACAGGGGTGGGAGCAGTACTTC.

The chain employs TRBV12-3 or TRBV12-4 and TRBJ2-6; 7 bases map to TRBD2. This CDR3 region has 17 residues. The V and J ends lost 8 bases and 0 bases, in that order; junction bases with no gene match: 10. CDR3 region: CASSRGGMGSGANVLTF. The CDR3 region has the DNA TGTGCCAGCTCAAGGGGAGGGATGGGCTCTGGGGCCAACGTCCTGACTTTC.

Many counts were recorded for this clonotype. This rearrangement joins TRBV4-1 to TRBJ2-3; 9 bases match TRBD2. The germline CDR1 and CDR2 sequences are MGHRA and YSYEKL. The CDR3 runs to 14 residues. V lost 5 bases, J lost 1 base, and 1 base stayed unmatched. The DNA for the CDR3 is TGCGCCAGCAGCTGGACTAGCGGCACAGATACGCAGTATTTT. Protein: CASSWTSGTDTQYF.

This clonotype was seen more than once but under ten times. The rearrangement uses TRBV5-4 and TRBJ1-4, with 11 bases matching TRBD1. Trimming took 2 bases from V and 6 from J; bases not matched to a gene: 3. The CDR3 length is 15 residues. Germline CDR1 SGHNT, CDR2 YYREEE (reference sequence). In DNA, the CDR3 is TGTGCCAGCAGCTTCGGGACAGGGGGTGATGAAAAACTGTTTTTT. Amino acid sequence: CASSFGTGGDEKLFF.

The J gene is TRBJ1-2, the V gene TRBV28, with D tentatively TRBD1 (5 bases). Germline V CDR1 and CDR2: MDHEN, SYDVKM. The CDR3 runs to 14 residues. The V gene lost 8 bases and the J gene lost 8 bases, with 21 bases spanning the gap. The CDR3: CASSPGGTAEGYTF. In DNA, the CDR3 is TGTGCCAGCTCTCCGGGGGGGACGGCGGAGGGCTACACCTTC.

This clonotype was detected only a few times. V is TRBV6-6 and J is TRBJ1-2, with TRBD1 matching 8 bases. Germline CDR1 MNHNY, CDR2 SVGAGI (reference sequence). V dropped 0 bases and J dropped 8; count of bases not matched to a gene: 8. This CDR3 spans 15 amino acids. CDR3 protein: CASSYSPQGAEGYTF. The CDR3 region has the DNA TGTGCCAGCAGTTACTCCCCCCAGGGGGCGGAGGGCTACACCTTC.

The table lists this clonotype with a few counts. The chain employs TRBV9 and TRBJ2-7; TRBD2 agrees at 7 bases. Trimming at V came to 0 bases and at J to 4 bases, leaving 4 bases not matched to a gene. CDR3 length equals 14 residues. Germline CDR1 reads SGDLS; CDR2 reads YYNGEE. The DNA for the CDR3 is TGTGCCAGCAGCGTAGAAGGGGAGGGTTACGAGCAGTACTTC. Protein: CASSVEGEGYEQYF.

The chain employs TRBV12-3 or TRBV12-4 and TRBJ2-7; 8 positions match TRBD2. V lost 9 bases to trimming and J lost 3 bases; unmatched junction nucleotides: 10. This CDR3 comprises 14 residues. The CDR3 nucleotides read TGTGCCAGTACCGGGGGGGTGGCGGGCTACGAGCAGTACTTC. Protein product: CASTGGVAGYEQYF.

The gene calls are TRBV6-5 and TRBJ2-7, with 7 positions matching TRBD1. This CDR3 comprises 12 residues. Trimming cost V 7 bases and J 7 bases; bases outside gene matches: 7. Germline V lookup: CDR1 MNHEY, CDR2 SVGAGI. The chain's CDR3 is CASKSGGLEQYF. Written as DNA, the CDR3 is TGTGCCAGCAAGTCAGGGGGTCTTGAGCAGTACTTC.

This chain connects TRBV6-5 to TRBJ2-2, with 13 bases fitting TRBD2. Per germline, CDR1 MNHEY and CDR2 SVGAGI. The CDR3 covers 21 residues. Trimming took 0 bases from V and 1 from J; bases not matched to a gene: 11. The CDR3 DNA sequence: TGTGCCAGCAGTTACTCGATGGGGACTAGCGGGACTGGAATGAACACCGGGGAGCTGTTTTTT. Protein product: CASSYSMGTSGTGMNTGELFF.

This clonotype has only a few counts. V usage is TRBV6-5 and J usage is TRBJ1-2; 7 bases fit TRBD1. Per germline, CDR1 MNHEY and CDR2 SVGAGI. This CDR3 has 17 residues. V was clipped by 0 bases and J by 2 bases; unmatched bases: 9. The CDR3 loop reads CASSYSREGAGNYGYTF. DNA of the CDR3: TGTGCCAGCAGTTACTCAAGAGAGGGGGCAGGGAACTATGGCTACACCTTC.

A few counts support this clonotype. The chain is built from TRBV7-2 and TRBJ2-7, with D tentatively TRBD1 (5 bases). Per germline, CDR1 SGHTA and CDR2 FQGNSA. The CDR3 length is 16 residues. Deletions cut 3 bases from V and 0 bases from J, with 15 bases between. The CDR3: CASSLWEWTLSYEQYF. The CDR3 nucleotides read TGTGCCAGCAGCTTGTGGGAATGGACACTCTCCTACGAGCAGTACTTC. Complete variable domain (other parts from reference TRBV7-2 and TRBJ2-7): GAGVSQSPSNKVTEKGKDVELRCDPISGHTALYWYRQSLGQGLEFLIYFQGNSAPDKSGLPSDRFSAERTGGSVSTLTIQRTQQEDSAVYLCASSLWEWTLSYEQYFGPGTRLTVT.

The chain joins TRBV15 to TRBJ2-6; the D is unclear. Trimming shortened V by 8 bases and J by 0 bases, and 5 bases separated the two germline ends. The CDR3 extends over 13 amino acids. Germline values: CDR1 LNHNV, CDR2 YYDKDF (reference sequence). DNA of the CDR3: TGTGCCACCTCAGACTCTGGGGCCAACGTCCTGACTTTC. Translating it yields CATSDSGANVLTF.

This clonotype has only a few counts. The chain carries TRBV4-1 and TRBJ1-1, with D possibly being TRBD1 (6 bases). V was pared by 8 bases and J by 5 bases, with 18 bases between. Per the germline V gene, CDR1 is MGHRA and CDR2 is YSYEKL. The CDR3 covers 14 residues. The CDR3 protein is CASRGETGYTEAFF. Here the CDR3 DNA reads TGCGCCAGCCGAGGGGAGACAGGCTATACTGAAGCTTTCTTT.